This T cell receptor beta chain was sequenced in a study of cytomegalovirus exposure and HLA in healthy donors. The study's findings and limits: With high specificity and sensitivity, the classifier reportedly diagnosed cytomegalovirus status. A list of 150 or so TCR beta chains associated with cytomegalovirus was given. That first-cohort TCR clusters tended to co-occur in the 95 to 150 validation repertoires was found in a later analysis.

The donors were in the roughly 110-subject validation cohort, distinct from the roughly 700-subject first cohort. Turning to this clone: Its specificity is not known.

CDR1 is MNHEY and CDR2 is SMNVEV in the germline V gene (reference sequence). The CDR3 extends over 12 amino acids. Generated by immunoSEQ multiplex PCR, the TCRdb table keeps only in-frame clones and is missing some. This repertoire shows approximately 72,000 clones, 85% to 95% found once; its top ten account for 0.5% to 0.75%. Sequenced input: PBMCs. The TCR comes from a woman aged 18-30 years in good health and CMV-seronegative. The chain recombines TRBV27 with TRBJ1-1; no clear D. The CDR3 reads CVSRHMNTEAFF. CDR3 bases: TGTGTGAGCAGGCACATGAACACTGAAGCTTTCTTT.